One sample yielded the 11 T cell receptor beta chains listed below, sequenced in a study of T-cell memory formation after mild COVID-19. MiXCR, applied by TCRdb to the 5' RACE reads, yields one record per CDR3 protein. The sample records about 850 distinct CDR3 sequences, approximately 40% being singletons. The specimen sequenced was PBMCs or a T cell subset sorted from them (not recorded which). These receptors all come from an adult who had mild COVID-19 (a few samples of this study predate the infection). Cell type and time point are not known.

By frequency in the sample, this clonotype is large. The chain recombines TRBV6-5 with TRBJ1-4; no firm D call. The CDR3 has 15 amino acids. The germline V gene has CDR1 MNHEY and CDR2 SVGAGI. The V end lost 0 bases, the J end lost 8 bases, and 13 bases lay between the germline ends. The CDR3 loop is CASSYSSGLTEKLFF. The CDR3 region has the DNA TGTGCCAGCAGTTACTCGTCCGGACTGACAGAAAAACTGTTTTTT.

The rearrangement links TRBV6-2 or TRBV6-3 to TRBJ2-3; 8 bases line up with TRBD1. CDR1 MNHEY and CDR2 SVGEGT come from the germline V gene. J gave up 3 bases and V 5 bases, and 10 bases lay outside the gene matches. The CDR3 covers 16 residues. The CDR3 loop reads CASSITQGARTDTQYF. CDR3 sequence (DNA): TGTGCCAGCAGTATCACCCAGGGGGCGCGGACAGATACGCAGTATTTT.

This chain links TRBV2 with TRBJ2-3; perhaps D is TRBD1 or TRBD2 (5 bases each). Trimming removed 3 bases from V and 2 bases from J, with 9 bases in between. The germline gives CDR1 SNHLY, CDR2 FYNNEI. The CDR3 has 14 residues. CDR3 loop: CASSDPGATDTQYF. The CDR3 DNA follows: TGTGCCAGCAGTGATCCCGGGGCCACAGATACGCAGTATTTT.

The chain employs TRBV27 and TRBJ2-7; TRBD1 aligns across 7 bases. The V and J ends lost 5 bases and 5 bases, in that order; junction bases with no gene match: 3. Per germline, CDR1 MNHEY and CDR2 SMNVEV (reference sequence). CDR3 length: 12 amino acids. The CDR3 sequence is CASSQTGNEQYF. For the CDR3, the DNA is TGTGCCAGCAGTCAGACAGGGAACGAGCAGTACTTC.

By sample share, this clonotype is large. This sequence joins TRBV24-1 and TRBJ2-1; TRBD1 aligns across 12 bases. Per the germline V gene, CDR1 is KGHDR and CDR2 is SFDVKD. The CDR3 has 17 residues. Trimming at V came to 5 bases and at J to 7 bases, leaving 11 bases not matched to a gene. CDR3 coding DNA: TGTGCCACCAGTGGATCTATGGGACAGGGGGCGAGAAATGAGCAGTTCTTC. This codes for CATSGSMGQGARNEQFF.

This clonotype was seen ten or more times. The chain recombines TRBV21-1 with TRBJ2-1; the table assigns TRBD2, which was not confirmed against the DNA. TRBV21-1 is deemed a pseudogene. This CDR3 has 23 residues. CDR3: CASSRTGQGSLFGTSGSYNEQFF. The CDR3 region has the DNA TGTGCCAGCAGCAGAACTGGACAGGGGAGTTTGTTCGGGACTAGCGGTTCCTACAATGAGCAGTTCTTC.

The chain has TRBV4-1 and TRBJ1-1; D is possibly TRBD1 (6 bases). The CDR3 loop spans 16 amino acids. Trimming stripped 0 bases from V and 6 bases from J, with 17 bases between. Germline V gene data show CDR1 as MGHRA and CDR2 as YSYEKL. CDR3 in DNA: TGCGCCAGCAGCCAAGATACTCAGGGCAGGGGTGCTGAAGCTTTCTTT. Translating gives CASSQDTQGRGAEAFF.

The rearrangement uses TRBV5-1 and TRBJ2-7, with 15 nucleotides matching TRBD2. V was pared by 4 bases and J by 7 bases, with 9 bases of the junction left unmatched. Germline assignment: CDR1 SGHRS and CDR2 YFSETQ. The CDR3 length is 16 residues. As DNA, the CDR3 is TGCGCCAGCAGCCCCGCCGGGACTAGCGGGGGGAATGAGCAGTACTTC. It encodes CASSPAGTSGGNEQYF.

By sample fraction, this clonotype is medium-sized. The chain combines TRBV19 with TRBJ1-5; no clear D gene. Germline CDR1 LNHDA, CDR2 SQIVND (reference sequence). V was cut by 4 bases and J by 0 bases, with 10 bases left in between. This CDR3 region has 15 residues. The CDR3 loop is CASSNAAVSNQPQHF. DNA for the CDR3: TGTGCCAGTAGTAATGCGGCCGTTAGCAATCAGCCCCAGCATTTT.

The chain joins TRBV4-2 to TRBJ2-7, with D hard to call. The CDR3 spans 13 residues. The germline V and J ends were trimmed by 5 bases and 3 bases, with 11 bases remaining between them. CDR1 and CDR2 from the germline V gene are LGHNA and YNFKEQ. Written as DNA, the CDR3 is TGTGCCAGCAGCTGGGGATGGAACTACGAGCAGTACTTC. This encodes CASSWGWNYEQYF.

By proportion, this clonotype is large (0.1 to 1%). This sequence joins TRBV5-1 and TRBJ2-7; TRBD1 matches at 9 bases. The germline V gene has CDR1 SGHRS and CDR2 YFSETQ. There are 15 residues in the CDR3. V shed 4 bases and J 1 base; nucleotides not matched to a gene: 6. The CDR3 bases are TGCGCCAGCAGCCCAGGCGGGACAGGGTCCTACGAGCAGTACTTC. Its translation: CASSPGGTGSYEQYF.